The text below deals with one TCR beta chain. Time point in this sample: pre-treatment sample, taken before nivolumab and TIL therapy. The libraries were made with immunoSEQ v3. The data were produced by immunoSEQ multiplex PCR, yet TCRdb's version contains in-frame clones alone and is incomplete. The repertoire holds about 53,000 clones, with around 79% as singletons. The data originate from a study of TIL therapy for anti-PD-1-resistant metastatic lung cancer. For the study at large: Tumors were harvested before any PD-1/PD-L1 blockade. Patients had a median age of around 56 years (range roughly 35-80).

The CDR3 is 17 amino acids. Germline values: CDR1 SGHRS, CDR2 YFSETQ. V trimming: 5 bases; J trimming: 6 bases; junction bases outside the gene matches: 14. This TCR came from a person between 25 and 80 years old with non-small cell lung cancer. This sequence joins TRBV5-1 and TRBJ2-1; 10 bases map to TRBD2. The sequenced sample was blood, obtained at baseline. The CDR3 nucleotides read TGCGCCAGCAGTTCTGGGACCCTAGCGGGAGTTAGCAATGAGCAGTTCTTC. Protein product: CASSSGTLAGVSNEQFF.